This T cell receptor beta chain was identified during a study of blood T cell repertoires in COVID-19. This clone was detected only once. The authors' processing: Estimated nucleated cell counts came from reference gene primer amplification. Sequenced by immunoSEQ multiplex PCR; TCRdb stores in-frame clones only, minus some. For V, J and clone size, that table is used; D and trimming come from the DNA. Among some 370,000 clones, around 87% were seen once, and the ten largest hold about 10%. Germline CDR1 MNHEY, CDR2 SVGAGI. The ends were cut back, 7 bases at V and 7 bases at J, with 10 bases in the middle. CDR3 length equals 11 residues.

The rearrangement uses TRBV6-5 and TRBJ1-2, with a possible D match to TRBD1 (5 bases). Sequencing was done on a sample of peripheral blood. The source of this sequence is a woman under 40 with COVID-19, enrolled during active disease. The CDR3 DNA reads as TGTGCCAGCACCGACAGACTTGGCTACACCTTC. Its protein is CASTDRLGYTF.